These 20 T cell receptor beta chains originate from one sample sequenced in a study of blood T cells in healthy people across ages. Using a J-beta primer mix together with a sample-barcoded 5' primer, a second PCR was run for about 6 to 12 cycles. From the 5' RACE reads, TCRdb called clonotypes with MiXCR, one entry per CDR3 protein. The profile shows some 1.4 million distinct CDR3 sequences, around two fifths of them singletons. The sequenced sample was blood. The receptors were sampled from a woman aged 18 to 35 in good health.

On this clonotype: An end of the junction differs from the germline gene, which may be a read error. The chain joins TRBV10-3 to TRBJ2-3, with 7 nucleotides matching TRBD1. Germline V CDR1 and CDR2: ENHRY, SYGVKD. This CDR3 spans 15 amino acids. The CDR3 region is CASSQGSRSTDTKYF. The CDR3 nucleotides read TGTGCCAGTTCACAGGGGAGCCGAAGCACAGATACGAAGTATTTT.

As DNA, the CDR3 is TGTGCCAGCAGTTACTTACTAGATGGAGGCTACGAGCAGTACTTC. Amino acids: CASSYLLDGGYEQYF. J is TRBJ2-7 and V is TRBV6-5, with D possibly matching TRBD2 (5 bases). The CDR3 has 15 amino acids. V was trimmed by 1 base and J by 3 bases, leaving 13 bases between them. Germline V gene data show CDR1 as MNHEY and CDR2 as SVGAGI.

This clonotype was seen a few times. This chain joins TRBV5-6 and TRBJ2-3; D may correspond to TRBD1 or TRBD2 (5 bases each). In germline, CDR1 is SGHDT, CDR2 YYEEEE. The CDR3 covers 16 residues. V was trimmed by 2 bases and J by 5 bases, leaving 18 bases between them. The CDR3: CASSFVSGTYRDTQYF. DNA of the CDR3: TGTGCCAGCAGCTTTGTTTCAGGGACGTACAGAGATACGCAGTATTTT.

The DNA of the CDR3 is TGTGCCAGCAAGGGACAGGGTGAGGAGACCCAGTTCTTC. It yields the protein CASKGQGEETQFF. V is TRBV9 and J is TRBJ2-1; TRBD1 aligns across 9 bases. The germline V gene encodes CDR1 SGDLS and CDR2 YYNGEE. The CDR3 contains 13 residues. J gave up 13 bases and V 6 bases, and 11 bases lay outside the gene matches.

V and J are TRBV20-1 and TRBJ2-5; TRBD2 aligns across 7 bases. The CDR3 spans 16 residues. The V gene end was trimmed by 0 bases and the J gene end by 1 base; junction bases not matched to a gene: 8. Germline CDR1 DFQATT, CDR2 SNEGSKA (reference sequence). CDR3: CSARDFRDYTQETQYF. DNA of the CDR3: TGCAGTGCTAGAGACTTTAGGGACTACACCCAAGAGACCCAGTACTTC.

V and J are TRBV3-1 and TRBJ2-3; 9 positions agree with TRBD2. V shed 0 bases, J shed 5 bases, and the junction held 6 bases outside the gene matches. The CDR3 is made up of 16 amino acids. Per the germline V gene, CDR1 is LGHDT and CDR2 is YNNKEL (reference sequence). The DNA of the CDR3 is TGTGCCAGCAGCCAAGATTATAGCGGGGGAAAAGATACGCAGTATTTT. It specifies CASSQDYSGGKDTQYF.

The chain is built from TRBV20-1 and TRBJ1-1; D is perhaps TRBD1 (5 bases). The V and J ends lost 3 bases and 2 bases respectively, with 16 bases between them. The CDR3 is 15 amino acids. Germline V CDR1 and CDR2: DFQATT, SNEGSKA (reference sequence). The CDR3 protein is CSARSGLLSNTEAFF. The CDR3 coding sequence is TGCAGTGCTAGGTCGGGACTTCTCTCTAACACTGAAGCTTTCTTT.

The gene calls are TRBV2 and TRBJ1-1; D is possibly TRBD1 (5 bases). The ends were cut back, 2 bases at V and 2 bases at J, with 12 bases in the middle. This CDR3 region has 15 residues. The V gene's germline CDR1 is SNHLY and CDR2 FYNNEI. In nucleotides, the CDR3 is TGTGCCAGCAGTGAATCTAGGGGTACCAACACTGAAGCTTTCTTT. This encodes CASSESRGTNTEAFF.

The table lists this clonotype with many counts. The V gene is TRBV18, the J gene TRBJ1-1; TRBD1 agrees at 9 bases. With V trimmed by 8 bases and J by 1 base, 5 bases remained unmatched. Per germline, CDR1 KGHSH and CDR2 LQKENI. The CDR3 runs to 14 residues. The DNA for the CDR3 is TGTGCCAGCAGCTCGACAGGGGGGAACACTGAAGCTTTCTTT. It yields the protein CASSSTGGNTEAFF.

The V and J genes are TRBV20-1 and TRBJ2-7; D gene ambiguous. V was shortened by 3 bases and J by 0 bases, with 6 bases between the two germline ends. Germline CDR1 DFQATT, CDR2 SNEGSKA (reference sequence). The CDR3 is made up of 12 amino acids. The CDR3 loop reads CSASDGSYEQYF. Here the CDR3 DNA reads TGCAGTGCTAGCGACGGCTCCTACGAGCAGTACTTC.

In its sample, this clonotype was seen a few times. The V gene is TRBV7-2, the J gene TRBJ1-2; D is ambiguous. Trimming left V 4 bases short and J 6 bases short, with 21 bases between. The CDR3 has 16 amino acids. The V gene's germline CDR1 is SGHTA and CDR2 FQGNSA. The CDR3 DNA reads as TGTGCCAGCAGCTCAGGTCTCGGGAAGTATCACGATGGCTACACCTTC. Translating gives CASSSGLGKYHDGYTF. The full variable domain, completed using reference TRBV7-2 and TRBJ1-2, is GAGVSQSPSNKVTEKGKDVELRCDPISGHTALYWYRQSLGQGLEFLIYFQGNSAPDKSGLPSDRFSAERTGGSVSTLTIQRTQQEDSAVYLCASSSGLGKYHDGYTFGSGTRLTVV.

This clonotype has a handful of counts. CDR3: CASSSGPQGYTF. The CDR3 DNA reads as TGTGCCAGCAGCTCCGGACCTCAAGGCTACACCTTC. The chain links TRBV7-9 to TRBJ1-2; D remains ambiguous. CDR1 and CDR2 (germline): SEHNR, FQNEAQ (reference sequence). The CDR3 is made up of 12 amino acids. Between the trimmed V and J ends, which lost 4 bases and 8 bases, there was a span of 11 bases.

The CDR3 region has the DNA TGCAGTTCTAAGAAAGCGGGGGGGCTTCCCGGGGAGCTGTTTTTT. Translated, it gives CSSKKAGGLPGELFF. The gene calls are TRBV20-1 and TRBJ2-2; 10 positions match TRBD2. Germline V gene sequence: CDR1 DFQATT, CDR2 SNEGSKA (reference sequence). The V segment lost 8 bases and the J segment 6 bases; nucleotides outside the gene matches: 12. The CDR3 is 15 residues long.

The rearrangement links TRBV3-1 to TRBJ2-4, with D perhaps TRBD2 (6 bases). The J call may be mistaken, given a closer DNA end match to TRBJ2-7. CDR3 length: 16 residues. Germline CDR1 is LGHDT and CDR2 is YNNKEL (reference sequence). CDR3 amino acids: CASSQLLGLATYEQYF. CDR3 nucleotide sequence: TGTGCCAGCAGCCAACTCCTGGGACTCGCTACCTACGAGCAGTACTTC.

The CDR3 sequence: CASSYGGTGNTGELFF. The CDR3 DNA is TGTGCCAGCAGTTACGGGGGGACAGGTAACACCGGGGAGCTGTTTTTT. This chain joins TRBV6-5 and TRBJ2-2, with 8 bases lining up with TRBD1. Unmatched junction bases numbered 4, after V lost 2 bases and J lost 2 bases. The CDR3 totals 16 residues. CDR1 is MNHEY, CDR2 SVGAGI, per germline.

The chain recombines TRBV5-1 with TRBJ1-1; 8 nucleotides agree with TRBD1. The CDR3 sequence is 14 residues long. The trim removed 4 bases at V and 8 bases at J, leaving 10 bases unmatched. Germline values: CDR1 SGHRS, CDR2 YFSETQ. The CDR3 here is CASSPEGQGGEAFF. The CDR3, as DNA: TGCGCCAGCAGCCCCGAAGGACAGGGCGGGGAAGCTTTCTTT.

The CDR3 DNA reads as TGTGCCAGCAGCCGCGACAGGGACCCCTTCCAGTACTTC. Translation gives CASSRDRDPFQYF. The chain carries TRBV13 and TRBJ2-7; 7 bases fit TRBD1. Germline V gives CDR1 PRHDT, CDR2 FYEKMQ (reference sequence). V shed 5 bases, J shed 10 bases, and the junction held 11 bases outside the gene matches. CDR3 length: 13 amino acids. The full variable domain, in which reference TRBV13 and TRBJ2-7 provide the parts outside the CDR3, is AAGVIQSPRHLIKEKRETATLKCYPIPRHDTVYWYQQGPGQDPQFLISFYEKMQSDKGSIPDRFSAQQFSDYHSELNMSSLELGDSALYFCASSRDRDPFQYFGPGTRLTVT.

This clonotype came up many times. The chain has TRBV12-3 or TRBV12-4 and TRBJ2-1; 7 nucleotides agree with TRBD2. Trimming cost V 3 bases and J 9 bases; bases outside gene matches: 2. The CDR3 loop spans 12 amino acids. The CDR3 is CASSFGRSEQFF. CDR3 in DNA: TGTGCCAGCAGTTTCGGGAGGAGTGAGCAGTTCTTC.

V and J are TRBV20-1 and TRBJ2-7; 8 nucleotides align to TRBD1. The CDR3 has 13 residues. J gave up 5 bases and V 4 bases, and 7 bases lay outside the gene matches. CDR1 DFQATT and CDR2 SNEGSKA come from the germline V gene (reference sequence). This CDR3 reads CSATRTGLNEQYF. DNA of the CDR3: TGCAGTGCTACTCGGACAGGGTTGAACGAGCAGTACTTC.

This clonotype showed up just a few times. A junction end diverges from the germline sequence, so it may reflect a read error. V is TRBV11-2 and J is TRBJ2-7, with 11 nucleotides matching TRBD2. The CDR3 is 15 residues long. Germline assignment: CDR1 SGHAT and CDR2 FQNNGV. CDR3 sequence (DNA): TGTGCCAGCAGTTTAGCGGGAGGGCGTGTCTACGAGCAGTACTTC. This gives the protein CASSLAGGRVYEQYF.